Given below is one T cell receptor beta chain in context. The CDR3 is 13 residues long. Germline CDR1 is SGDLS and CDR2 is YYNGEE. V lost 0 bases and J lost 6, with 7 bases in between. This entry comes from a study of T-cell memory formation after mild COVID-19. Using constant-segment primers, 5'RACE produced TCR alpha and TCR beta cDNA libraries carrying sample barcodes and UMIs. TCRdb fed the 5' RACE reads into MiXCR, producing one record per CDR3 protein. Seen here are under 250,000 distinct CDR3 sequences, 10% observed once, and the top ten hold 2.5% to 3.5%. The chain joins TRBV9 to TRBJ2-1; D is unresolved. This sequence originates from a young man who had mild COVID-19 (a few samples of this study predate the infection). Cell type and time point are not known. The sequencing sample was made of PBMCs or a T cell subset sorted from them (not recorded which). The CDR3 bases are TGTGCCAGCAGCGTAGCGGACGGCAATGAGCAGTTCTTC. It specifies CASSVADGNEQFF.